These T cell receptor beta chains were read from a single sample in a study of cytomegalovirus exposure and HLA in healthy donors. The assay was immunoSEQ multiplex PCR, and TCRdb's table has in-frame clones only and misses some. The sample has nearly 65,000 clones, roughly 67% seen once; the top ten hold under 6.5%. The sample consisted of PBMCs. The receptor set was obtained from a man in his fifties in good health and CMV-seronegative. CDR3s include the opening cysteine and the closing phenylalanine or tryptophan. Fields, in order: J gene, V gene, D gene, clone size, CDR3 protein, CDR3 DNA. D genes are given only for firm matches. Expanded clones get a size class; other rows say once, few or many, or leave the size out.

J gene: TRBJ2-3; V gene: TRBV2; D gene: TRBD1; clone size: -; CDR3 protein: CASSGPGTGSDTQYF; CDR3 DNA: TGTGCCAGCAGTGGCCCCGGGACAGGGTCAGATACGCAGTATTTT
J gene: TRBJ2-7; V gene: TRBV9; D gene: TRBD1; clone size: -; CDR3 protein: CASSEGAGSSYEQYF; CDR3 DNA: TGTGCCAGCAGCGAGGGGGCAGGGTCCTCCTACGAGCAGTACTTC
J gene: TRBJ1-1; V gene: TRBV7-8; D gene: TRBD1; clone size: -; CDR3 protein: CASSLPVTGGDTEAFF; CDR3 DNA: TGTGCCAGCAGCTTACCCGTGACAGGGGGTGACACTGAAGCTTTCTTT
J gene: TRBJ1-1; V gene: TRBV14; D gene: -; clone size: -; CDR3 protein: CASSQGGWWPTEAFF; CDR3 DNA: TGTGCCAGCAGCCAGGGAGGGTGGTGGCCCACTGAAGCTTTCTTT
J gene: TRBJ2-7; V gene: TRBV4-1; D gene: TRBD1; clone size: -; CDR3 protein: CASSQEGGYVEQYF; CDR3 DNA: TGCGCCAGCAGCCAAGAAGGGGGCTACGTAGAGCAGTACTTC
J gene: TRBJ1-1; V gene: TRBV7-8; D gene: TRBD1; clone size: -; CDR3 protein: CASSNDRDLMNTEAFF; CDR3 DNA: TGTGCCAGCAGCAACGACAGGGACCTCATGAACACTGAAGCTTTCTTT
J gene: TRBJ2-5; V gene: TRBV5-1; D gene: -; clone size: -; CDR3 protein: CASSFSGKIQETQYF; CDR3 DNA: TGCGCCAGCAGCTTTAGCGGCAAAATCCAAGAGACCCAGTACTTC
J gene: TRBJ2-2; V gene: TRBV5-1; D gene: -; clone size: few; CDR3 protein: CASSLLGEGGELFF; CDR3 DNA: TGCGCCAGCAGCTTGCTTGGAGAGGGCGGGGAGCTGTTTTTT
J gene: TRBJ2-5; V gene: TRBV25-1; D gene: -; clone size: -; CDR3 protein: CASVALASQYF; CDR3 DNA: TGTGCCAGCGTCGCCCTAGCTTCCCAGTACTTC
J gene: TRBJ1-1; V gene: TRBV5-1; D gene: -; clone size: -; CDR3 protein: CASSLETGLNTEAFF; CDR3 DNA: TGCGCCAGCAGCTTGGAGACAGGATTGAACACTGAAGCTTTCTTT
J gene: TRBJ2-1; V gene: TRBV5-6; D gene: -; clone size: -; CDR3 protein: CASSLARYEQFF; CDR3 DNA: TGTGCCAGCAGCTTGGCGAGATATGAGCAGTTCTTC
J gene: TRBJ2-2; V gene: TRBV7-3; D gene: -; clone size: -; CDR3 protein: CASSFGGTGELFF; CDR3 DNA: TGTGCCAGCAGCTTTGGGGGGACCGGGGAGCTGTTTTTT